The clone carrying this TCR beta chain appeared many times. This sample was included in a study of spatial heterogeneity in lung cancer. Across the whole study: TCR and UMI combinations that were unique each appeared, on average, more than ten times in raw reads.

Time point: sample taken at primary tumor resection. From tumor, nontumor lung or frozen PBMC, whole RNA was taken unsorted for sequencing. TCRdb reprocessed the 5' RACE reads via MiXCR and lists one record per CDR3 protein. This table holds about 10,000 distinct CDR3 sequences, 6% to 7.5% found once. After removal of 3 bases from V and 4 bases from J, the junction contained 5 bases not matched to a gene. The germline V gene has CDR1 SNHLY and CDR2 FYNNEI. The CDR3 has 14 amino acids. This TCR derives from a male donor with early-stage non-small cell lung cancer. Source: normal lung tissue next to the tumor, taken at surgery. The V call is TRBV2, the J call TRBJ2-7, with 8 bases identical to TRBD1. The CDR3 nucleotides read TGTGCCAGCAGTGAGCAGGGGGCAATTTACGAGCAGTACTTC. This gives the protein CASSEQGAIYEQYF.